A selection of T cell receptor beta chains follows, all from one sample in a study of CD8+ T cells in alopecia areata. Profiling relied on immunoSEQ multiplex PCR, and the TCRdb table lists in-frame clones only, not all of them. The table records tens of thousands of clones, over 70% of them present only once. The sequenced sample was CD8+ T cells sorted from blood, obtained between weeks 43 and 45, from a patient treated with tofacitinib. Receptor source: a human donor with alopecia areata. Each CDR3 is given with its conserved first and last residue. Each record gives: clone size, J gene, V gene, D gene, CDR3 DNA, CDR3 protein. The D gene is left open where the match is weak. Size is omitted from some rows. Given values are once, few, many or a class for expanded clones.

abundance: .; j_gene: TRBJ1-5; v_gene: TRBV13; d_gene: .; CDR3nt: TGTGCCAGCAGCTTCGGTCCCGATCAGCCCCAGCATTTT; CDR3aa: CASSFGPDQPQHF
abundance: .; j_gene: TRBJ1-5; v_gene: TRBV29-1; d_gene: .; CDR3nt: TGCAGCGTTGACACAGGCGGCCCGAATCAGCCCCAGCATTTT; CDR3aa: CSVDTGGPNQPQHF
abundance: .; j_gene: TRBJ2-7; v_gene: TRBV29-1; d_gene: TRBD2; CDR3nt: TGCAGCGTGCCCGGGACTAGCGGGATCTACGAGCAGTACTTC; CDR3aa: CSVPGTSGIYEQYF
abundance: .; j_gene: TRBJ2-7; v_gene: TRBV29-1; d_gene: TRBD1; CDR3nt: TGCAGCGTTGGAGTATGGGACAGGGACTCCTACGAGCAGTACTTC; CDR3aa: CSVGVWDRDSYEQYF
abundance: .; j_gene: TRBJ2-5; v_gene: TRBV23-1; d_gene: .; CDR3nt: TGCGCCAGCAGTCAATCCAGGAGGGAAGAGACCCAGTACTTC; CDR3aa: CASSQSRREETQYF
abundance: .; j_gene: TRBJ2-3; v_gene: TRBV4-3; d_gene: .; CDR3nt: TGCGCCAGCAGCCAAGAAGTTCCGGGACGGCTAACTAGCACAGATACGCAGTATTTT; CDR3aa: CASSQEVPGRLTSTDTQYF
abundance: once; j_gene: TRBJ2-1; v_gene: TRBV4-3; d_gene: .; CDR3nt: TGCGCCAGCAGCCAAGATAGGATCAGCTCCTACAATGAGCAGTTCTTC; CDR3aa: CASSQDRISSYNEQFF
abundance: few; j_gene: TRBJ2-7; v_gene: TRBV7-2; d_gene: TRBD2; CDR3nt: TGTGCCAGCAGCTTACGGGACTACCTCCTCTCCTACGAGCAGTACTTC; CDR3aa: CASSLRDYLLSYEQYF
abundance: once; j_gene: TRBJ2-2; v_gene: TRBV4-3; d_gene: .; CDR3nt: TGCGCCAGCAGCCGGGGAGCCCCCCGACTAGGGGAGCTGTTTTTT; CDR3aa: CASSRGAPRLGELFF
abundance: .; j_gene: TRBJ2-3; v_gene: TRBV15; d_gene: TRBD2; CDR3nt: TGTGCCACCAGCGACCTAGCGGGGGGGCTCACAGATACGCAGTATTTT; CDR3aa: CATSDLAGGLTDTQYF
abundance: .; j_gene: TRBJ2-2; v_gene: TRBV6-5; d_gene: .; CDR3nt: TGTGCCAGCAGTTACGGCGCCGGGGAGCTGTTTTTT; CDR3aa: CASSYGAGELFF
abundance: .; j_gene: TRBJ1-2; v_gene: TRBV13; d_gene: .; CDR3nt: TGTGCCAGCAGCTTACGGGGGGCGGTCGGCTACACCTTC; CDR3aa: CASSLRGAVGYTF
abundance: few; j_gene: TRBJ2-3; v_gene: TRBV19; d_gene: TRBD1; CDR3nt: TGTGCCAGTAGTACCCGACAGGGGAACACAGATACGCAGTATTTT; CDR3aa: CASSTRQGNTDTQYF
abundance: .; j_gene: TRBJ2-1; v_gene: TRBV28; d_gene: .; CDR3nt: TGTGCCAGCACCCAGGTACTTGGATCTCGTGACAATGAGCAGTTCTTC; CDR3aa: CASTQVLGSRDNEQFF
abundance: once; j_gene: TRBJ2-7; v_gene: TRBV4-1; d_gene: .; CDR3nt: TGCGCCAGCAGCCAAGATGATGGAGGGGACGAGCAGTACTTC; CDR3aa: CASSQDDGGDEQYF
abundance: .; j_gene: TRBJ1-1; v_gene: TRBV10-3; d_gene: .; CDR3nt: TGTGCCATCAGTGAAACAGGGACTGAAGCTTTCTTT; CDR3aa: CAISETGTEAFF
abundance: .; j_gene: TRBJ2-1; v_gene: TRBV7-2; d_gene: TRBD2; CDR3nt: TGTGCCAGCAGCCGCGAGACTAGCGGGGGGGCCAATGAGCAGTTCTTC; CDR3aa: CASSRETSGGANEQFF
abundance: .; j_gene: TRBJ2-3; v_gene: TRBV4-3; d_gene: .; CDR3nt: TGCGCCAGCAGCCAAGACTTTGGGGGAGCGGATACGCAGTATTTT; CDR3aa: CASSQDFGGADTQYF
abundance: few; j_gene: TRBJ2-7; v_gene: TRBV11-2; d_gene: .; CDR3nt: TGTGCCAGCAGGCAGGGATACGAGCAGTACTTC; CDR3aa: CASRQGYEQYF
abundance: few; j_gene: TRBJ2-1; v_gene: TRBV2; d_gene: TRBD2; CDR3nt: TGTGCCAGCAGTGTTCCTAGCGGGGGAGACAATGAGCAGTTCTTC; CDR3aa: CASSVPSGGDNEQFF
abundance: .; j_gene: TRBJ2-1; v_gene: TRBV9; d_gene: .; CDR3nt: TGTGCCAGCAGCGCCCGCGGTCGGGACAATGAGCAGTTCTTC; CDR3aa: CASSARGRDNEQFF
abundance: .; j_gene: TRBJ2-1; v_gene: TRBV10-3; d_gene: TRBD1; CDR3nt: TGTGCCATCAGTAACCCGGGACAGGGGGGCGATGAGCAGTTCTTC; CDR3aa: CAISNPGQGGDEQFF
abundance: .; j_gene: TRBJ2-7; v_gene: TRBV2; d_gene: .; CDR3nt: TGTGCCAGCAGTGAATTCACCCGAAGCTCCTACGAGCAGTACTTC; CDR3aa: CASSEFTRSSYEQYF
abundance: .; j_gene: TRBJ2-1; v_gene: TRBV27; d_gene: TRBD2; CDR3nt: TGTGCCAGCAGTTTGCGGGGGGACAATGAGCAGTTCTTC; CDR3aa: CASSLRGDNEQFF
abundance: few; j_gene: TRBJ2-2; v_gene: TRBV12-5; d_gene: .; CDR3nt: TGTGCTAGTGGCCCGGGACGCAACACCGGGGAGCTGTTTTTT; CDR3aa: CASGPGRNTGELFF
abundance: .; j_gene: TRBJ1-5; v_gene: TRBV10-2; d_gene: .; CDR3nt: TGCGCCAGCAGTGTGCAGGGTATTAATCAGCCCCAGCATTTT; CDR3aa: CASSVQGINQPQHF
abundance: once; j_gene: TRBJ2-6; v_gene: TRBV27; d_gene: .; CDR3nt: TGTGCCAGCTGGTCCTCCTCTTCTTCTGGGGCCAACGTCCTGACTTTC; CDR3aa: CASWSSSSSGANVLTF
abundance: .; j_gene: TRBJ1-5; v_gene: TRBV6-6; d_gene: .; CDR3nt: TGTGCCAGCAGTTATCCCGGCGGTCAGCCCCAGCATTTT; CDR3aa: CASSYPGGQPQHF
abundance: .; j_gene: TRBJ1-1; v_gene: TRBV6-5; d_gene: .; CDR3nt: TGTGCCAGCAGTTTGACAGGTCTGGGGACTGAAGCTTTCTTT; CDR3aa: CASSLTGLGTEAFF
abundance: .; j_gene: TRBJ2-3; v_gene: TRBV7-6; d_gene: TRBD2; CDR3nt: TGTGCCAGCAGCTGGACTAGCGGGGCCTCAGATACGCAGTATTTT; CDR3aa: CASSWTSGASDTQYF
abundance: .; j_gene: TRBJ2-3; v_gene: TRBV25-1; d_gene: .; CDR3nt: TGTGCCAGCAGTCAGGGCGGCAGTGGGCAGTATTTT; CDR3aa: CASSQGGSGQYF
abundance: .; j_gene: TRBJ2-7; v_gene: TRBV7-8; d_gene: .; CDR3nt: TGTGCCAGCAGCTACGGGGACGGCCCGTACTCAACCTACGAGCAGTACTTC; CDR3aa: CASSYGDGPYSTYEQYF
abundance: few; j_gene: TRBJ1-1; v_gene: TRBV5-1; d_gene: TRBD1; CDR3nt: TGCGCCAGCAGCTTGGAGGGACAGGGGAGAAGGACTGAAGCTTTCTTT; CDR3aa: CASSLEGQGRRTEAFF
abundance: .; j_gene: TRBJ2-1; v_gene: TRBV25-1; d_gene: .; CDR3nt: TGTGCCAGTGGGGGGCTGTCCTACAATGAGCAGTTCTTC; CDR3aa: CASGGLSYNEQFF
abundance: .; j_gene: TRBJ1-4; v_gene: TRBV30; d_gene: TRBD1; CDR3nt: TGTGCCTGGAGTGAGGGACAGGTTCCAGGTGAAAAACTGTTTTTT; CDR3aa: CAWSEGQVPGEKLFF
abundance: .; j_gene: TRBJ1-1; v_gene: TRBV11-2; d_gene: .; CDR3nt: TGTGCCAGCAGCTCAAACACTGAAGCTTTCTTT; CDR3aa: CASSSNTEAFF
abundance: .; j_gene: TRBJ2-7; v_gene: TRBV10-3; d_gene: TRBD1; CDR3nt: TGTGCCATCAGTGAACGGACAGGGGGTATAGACGAGCAGTACTTC; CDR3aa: CAISERTGGIDEQYF
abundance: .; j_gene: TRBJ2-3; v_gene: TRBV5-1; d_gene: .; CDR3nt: TGCGCCAGCAGCTTGCCTTCGGGAGATACGCAGTATTTT; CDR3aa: CASSLPSGDTQYF
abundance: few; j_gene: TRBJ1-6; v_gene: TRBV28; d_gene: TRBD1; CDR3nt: TGTGCCAGCAGTTTATATGGGGACAGGACGAGCTCCTATAATTCACCCCTCCACTTT; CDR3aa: CASSLYGDRTSSYNSPLHF
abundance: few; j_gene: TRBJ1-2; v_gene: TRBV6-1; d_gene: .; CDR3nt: TGTGCCAGCAGTGTGGACGGAAACTATGGCTACACCTTC; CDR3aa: CASSVDGNYGYTF
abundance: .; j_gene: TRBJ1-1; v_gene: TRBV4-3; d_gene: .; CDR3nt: TGCGCCAGCAGCCAAGGGGGGGAAGCTTTCTTT; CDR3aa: CASSQGGEAFF
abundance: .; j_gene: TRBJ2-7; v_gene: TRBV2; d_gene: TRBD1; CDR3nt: TGTGCCAGCAGGGGGACAGGGCTGGTCGAGCAGTACTTC; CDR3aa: CASRGTGLVEQYF
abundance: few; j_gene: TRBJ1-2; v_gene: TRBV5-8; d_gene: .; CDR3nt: TGTGCCAGCAGCGTCCCGGGACCTTCCTATGGCTACACCTTC; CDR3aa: CASSVPGPSYGYTF
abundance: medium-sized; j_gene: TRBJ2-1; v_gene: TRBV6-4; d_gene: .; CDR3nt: TGTGCCAGCAGTGACTCAGGGCACAATGAGCAGTTCTTC; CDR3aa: CASSDSGHNEQFF
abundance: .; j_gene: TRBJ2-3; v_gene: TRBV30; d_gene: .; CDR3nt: TGTGCCTGGAGTGCCGGGGGTCAAGATACGCAGTATTTT; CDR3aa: CAWSAGGQDTQYF
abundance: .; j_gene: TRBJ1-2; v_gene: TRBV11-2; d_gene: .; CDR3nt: TGTGCCAGCAGCCCAACTCAGATGGGGGGCGCGTATGGCTACACCTTC; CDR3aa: CASSPTQMGGAYGYTF
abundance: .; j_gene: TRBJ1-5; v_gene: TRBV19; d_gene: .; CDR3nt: TGTGCCAGTAGCACGGGTGCGGGACCCATGGGGCCCCAGCATTTT; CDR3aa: CASSTGAGPMGPQHF
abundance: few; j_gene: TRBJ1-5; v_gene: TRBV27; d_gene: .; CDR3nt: TGTGCCAGCAGTTACTCGACAGAATATCAGCCCCAGCATTTT; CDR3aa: CASSYSTEYQPQHF
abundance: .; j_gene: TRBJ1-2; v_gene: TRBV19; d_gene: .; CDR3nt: TGTGCCAGCCGGGGTATTTATGGCTACACCTTC; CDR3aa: CASRGIYGYTF
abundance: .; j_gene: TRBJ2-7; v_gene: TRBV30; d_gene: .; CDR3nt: TGTGCCTGGAGTAGTACCTACGAGCAGTACTTC; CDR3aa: CAWSSTYEQYF
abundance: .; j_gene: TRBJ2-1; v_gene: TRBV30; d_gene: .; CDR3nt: TGTGCCTGGAGGGAGGGGAACAATGAGCAGTTCTTC; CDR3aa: CAWREGNNEQFF
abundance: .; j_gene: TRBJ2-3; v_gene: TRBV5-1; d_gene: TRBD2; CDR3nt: TGCGCCAGCAGCTTAGAGCGGGGCAAGACAGATACGCAGTATTTT; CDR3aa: CASSLERGKTDTQYF
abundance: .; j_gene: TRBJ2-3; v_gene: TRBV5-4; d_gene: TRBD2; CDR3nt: TGTGCCAGCAGCTGTCCGGGGGGGACAGATACGCAGTATTTT; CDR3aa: CASSCPGGTDTQYF
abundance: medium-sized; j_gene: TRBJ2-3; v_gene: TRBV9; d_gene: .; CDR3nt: TGTGCCAGCAGCGCTTATCGCGGGCTAGATACGCAGTATTTT; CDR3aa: CASSAYRGLDTQYF
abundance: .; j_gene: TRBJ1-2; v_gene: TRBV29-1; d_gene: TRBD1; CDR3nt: TGCAGCGTTGTAGGACAGGGGGACTATGGCTACACCTTC; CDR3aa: CSVVGQGDYGYTF
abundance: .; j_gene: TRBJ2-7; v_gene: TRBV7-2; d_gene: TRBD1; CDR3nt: TGTGCCAGCAGCGGGGACAGCAAAACCTACGAGCAGTACTTC; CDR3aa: CASSGDSKTYEQYF